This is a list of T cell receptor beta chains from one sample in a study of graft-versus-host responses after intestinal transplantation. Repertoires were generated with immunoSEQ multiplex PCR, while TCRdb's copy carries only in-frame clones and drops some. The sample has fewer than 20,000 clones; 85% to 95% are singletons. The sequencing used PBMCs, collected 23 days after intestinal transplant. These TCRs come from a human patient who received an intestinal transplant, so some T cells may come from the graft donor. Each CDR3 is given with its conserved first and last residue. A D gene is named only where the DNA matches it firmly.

CASSARDRPTDTQYF,TGTGCCAGCAGCGCCCGGGACAGGCCCACAGATACGCAGTATTTT,TRBJ2-3,TRBD1,TRBV13
CASSLAAGGPHEQYF,TGCGCCAGCAGCTTGGCGGCGGGAGGGCCGCACGAGCAGTACTTC,TRBJ2-7,TRBD2,TRBV5-1
CAWSAQGDQPQHF,TGTGCCTGGAGTGCACAGGGTGACCAGCCCCAGCATTTT,TRBJ1-5,.,TRBV30
CASRLRTGGATGELFF,TGTGCCAGCCGTCTAAGGACAGGGGGCGCGACCGGGGAGCTGTTTTTT,TRBJ2-2,TRBD1,TRBV27
CASSSNRGYEQYF,TGTGCCAGCAGTTCTAACAGGGGCTACGAGCAGTACTTC,TRBJ2-7,TRBD1,TRBV6-5
CASIDGSGFGNQPQHF,TGTGCCAGCATAGATGGTTCAGGCTTCGGAAATCAGCCCCAGCATTTT,TRBJ1-5,.,TRBV2
CASSKGTSGNPDTQYF,TGTGCCAGCAGCAAAGGGACTAGCGGGAACCCAGATACGCAGTATTTT,TRBJ2-3,.,TRBV21-1
CASSFPPGLAGGTGELFF,TGTGCCAGCAGCTTCCCACCGGGACTAGCGGGAGGAACCGGGGAGCTGTTTTTT,TRBJ2-2,TRBD2,TRBV5-4
CASSESVDLGDPEAFF,TGTGCCAGCAGTGAATCCGTGGACTTAGGGGACCCTGAAGCTTTCTTT,TRBJ1-1,.,TRBV2
CASSVVGVDEQYF,TGCGCCAGCAGCGTGGTCGGGGTCGACGAGCAGTACTTC,TRBJ2-7,.,TRBV5-1